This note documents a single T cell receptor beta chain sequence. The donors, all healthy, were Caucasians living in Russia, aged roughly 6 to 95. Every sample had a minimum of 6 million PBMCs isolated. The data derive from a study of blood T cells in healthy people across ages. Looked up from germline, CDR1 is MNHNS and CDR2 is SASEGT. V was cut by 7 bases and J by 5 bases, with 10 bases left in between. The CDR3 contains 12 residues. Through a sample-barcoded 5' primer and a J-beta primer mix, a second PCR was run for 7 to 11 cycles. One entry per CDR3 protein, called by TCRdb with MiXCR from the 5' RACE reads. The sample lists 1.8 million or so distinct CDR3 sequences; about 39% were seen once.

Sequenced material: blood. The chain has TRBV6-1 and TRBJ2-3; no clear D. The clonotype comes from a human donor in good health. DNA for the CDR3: TGTGCCAGCACCTTGCATCGAGATACGCAGTATTTT. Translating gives CASTLHRDTQYF.